Listed here is a single TCR beta chain. Antigen unknown. The data stem from a study of cytomegalovirus exposure and HLA in healthy donors. General observations from the study: The study recorded over 150 TCR beta chains that were cytomegalovirus-associated.

The 120-subject validation cohort, separate from the roughly 700-subject first cohort, included the donors. This CDR3 has 16 amino acids. V shed 3 bases and J 0 bases; nucleotides not matched to a gene: 7. Looked up from germline, CDR1 is MDHEN and CDR2 is SYDVKM. The assay was immunoSEQ multiplex PCR, and TCRdb's table has in-frame clones only and misses some. This sample has about 110,000 clones, with approximately 91% found just once. The rearrangement uses TRBV28 and TRBJ2-7, with 8 bases aligning to TRBD2. This sequence originates from a young woman in good health and CMV-seronegative. The sample comprised PBMCs. This chain's CDR3 is CASSFRVSGSSYEQYF. The DNA of the CDR3 is TGTGCCAGCAGTTTTCGAGTCAGCGGGAGCTCCTACGAGCAGTACTTC.